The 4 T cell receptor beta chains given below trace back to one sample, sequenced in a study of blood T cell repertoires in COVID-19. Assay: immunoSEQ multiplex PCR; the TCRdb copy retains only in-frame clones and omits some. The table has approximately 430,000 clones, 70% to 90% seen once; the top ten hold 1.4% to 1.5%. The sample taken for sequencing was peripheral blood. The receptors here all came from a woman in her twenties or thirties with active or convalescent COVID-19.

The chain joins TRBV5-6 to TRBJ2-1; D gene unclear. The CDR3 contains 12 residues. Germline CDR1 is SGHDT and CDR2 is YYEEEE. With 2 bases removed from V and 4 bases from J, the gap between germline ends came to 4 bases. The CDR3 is CASSLAYNEQFF. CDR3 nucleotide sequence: TGTGCCAGCAGCTTAGCTTACAATGAGCAGTTCTTC. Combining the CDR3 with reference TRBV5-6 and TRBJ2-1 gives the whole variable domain DAGVTQSPTHLIKTRGQQVTLRCSPKSGHDTVSWYQQALGQGPQFIFQYYEEEERQRGNFPDRFSGHQFPNYSSELNVNALLLGDSALYLCASSLAYNEQFFGPGTRLTVL.

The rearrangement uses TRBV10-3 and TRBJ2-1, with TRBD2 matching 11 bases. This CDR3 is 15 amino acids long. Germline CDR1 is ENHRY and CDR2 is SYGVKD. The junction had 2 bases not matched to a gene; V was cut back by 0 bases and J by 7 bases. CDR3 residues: CAISESGLAENEQFF. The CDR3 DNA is TGTGCCATCAGTGAGTCGGGACTAGCGGAAAATGAGCAGTTCTTC.

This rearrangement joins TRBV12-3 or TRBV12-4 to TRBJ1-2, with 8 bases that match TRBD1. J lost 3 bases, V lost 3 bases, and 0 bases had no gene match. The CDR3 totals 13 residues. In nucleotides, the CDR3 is TGTGCCAGCAGTTTGGACAGGGACTATGGCTACACCTTC. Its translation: CASSLDRDYGYTF.

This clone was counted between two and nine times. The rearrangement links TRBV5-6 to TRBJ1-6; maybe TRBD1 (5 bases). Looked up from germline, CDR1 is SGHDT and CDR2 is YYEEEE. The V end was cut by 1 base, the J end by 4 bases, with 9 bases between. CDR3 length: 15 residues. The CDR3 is CASSLSGRYNSPLHF. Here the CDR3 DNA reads TGTGCCAGCAGCTTGTCAGGGAGGTATAATTCACCCCTCCACTTT. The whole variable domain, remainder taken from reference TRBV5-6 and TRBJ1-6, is DAGVTQSPTHLIKTRGQQVTLRCSPKSGHDTVSWYQQALGQGPQFIFQYYEEEERQRGNFPDRFSGHQFPNYSSELNVNALLLGDSALYLCASSLSGRYNSPLHFGNGTRLTVT.